The 29 T cell receptor beta chains below come from one sample, sequenced in a study of spatial heterogeneity in lung cancer. TCRdb re-derived calls from the 5' RACE reads in MiXCR, one entry per CDR3 protein. Among some 36,000 distinct CDR3 sequences listed, approximately 8% were seen once. The time point is: blood at routine non-recurrence follow-up after resection. The sequencing used PBMCs, collected at follow-up. These receptors all stem from a male donor with early-stage non-small cell lung cancer.

This clonotype was seen many times. V gene TRBV9 combines with J gene TRBJ1-1; D not resolved. The CDR3 has 12 amino acids. The V end was cut by 0 bases, the J end by 3 bases, with 3 bases between. CDR1 is SGDLS and CDR2 is YYNGEE in the germline V gene. CDR3 in amino acids: CASSVVDTEAFF. The CDR3 region has the DNA TGTGCCAGCAGCGTAGTAGACACTGAAGCTTTCTTT. Variable domain in full (rest from reference TRBV9 and TRBJ1-1): DSGVTQTPKHLITATGQRVTLRCSPRSGDLSVYWYQQSLDQGLQFLIQYYNGEERAKGNILERFSAQQFPDLHSELNLSSLELGDSALYFCASSVVDTEAFFGQGTRLTVV.

This clonotype has a count of ten or more. V and J are TRBV20-1 and TRBJ2-3, with D maybe TRBD2 (6 bases). Germline CDR1 reads DFQATT; CDR2 reads SNEGSKA (reference sequence). V lost 5 bases and J lost 1, with 7 bases in between. CDR3 size: 12 residues. The CDR3 sequence: CSAPSGTDTQYF. The CDR3 DNA reads TGCAGTGCTCCTAGCGGCACAGATACGCAGTATTTT.

In its sample, this clonotype was seen many times. CDR3 DNA: TGTGCCAGCAGACTCAGGACTAGTCGAGAGACCCAGTACTTC. Translation: CASRLRTSRETQYF. The chain recombines TRBV7-8 with TRBJ2-5; 7 bases are shared with TRBD2. The V and J ends lost 6 bases and 4 bases, in that order; junction bases with no gene match: 8. Germline V gives CDR1 SGHVS, CDR2 FQNEAQ. CDR3 size: 14 residues.

Many counts were recorded for this clonotype. Here the CDR3 DNA reads TGTGCCAGCAGCCCCCGGACAGGGACGATGAACACTGAAGCTTTCTTT. Translation: CASSPRTGTMNTEAFF. The chain links TRBV13 to TRBJ1-1; 8 bases map to TRBD1. There are 16 residues in the CDR3. Germline CDR1 reads PRHDT; CDR2 reads FYEKMQ (reference sequence). V was pared by 5 bases and J by 0 bases, with 8 bases of the junction left unmatched.

This clonotype was detected many times. This sequence joins TRBV24-1 and TRBJ1-2; 7 nucleotides line up with TRBD1. The junction had 9 bases not matched to a gene; V was cut back by 7 bases and J by 5 bases. CDR3 length: 14 amino acids. CDR1 is KGHDR, CDR2 SFDVKD, per germline. CDR3 residues: CATRRWDRDYGYTF. CDR3 DNA: TGTGCCACCAGGAGGTGGGACAGAGATTATGGCTACACCTTC.

In this sample, this clonotype turned up a few times. The chain combines TRBV4-2 with TRBJ1-2; a weak D match, TRBD1 (5 bases). Trimming stripped 0 bases from V and 3 bases from J, with 5 bases between. In germline, CDR1 is LGHNA, CDR2 YNFKEQ. The CDR3 extends over 13 amino acids. The DNA of the CDR3 is TGTGCCAGCAGCCAAGACAGGGACTATGGCTACACCTTC. Protein: CASSQDRDYGYTF.

Notes on this clonotype: A read error may explain this, as a much larger clone is one base away. The chain employs TRBV29-1 and TRBJ2-5, with a weak D call TRBD2 (6 bases). The CDR3 runs 16 residues. Trimming removed 8 bases at V and 4 bases at J, with 26 bases between. The germline CDR1 and CDR2 sequences are SQVTM and ANQGSEA. The CDR3 loop is CSHTGGARATGETQYF. DNA of the CDR3: TGCAGCCATACTGGAGGGGCACGGGCTACGGGAGAGACCCAGTACTTC.

Many counts were recorded for this clonotype. CDR3 sequence reads: CAWSGTGGGYGYTF. The CDR3, as DNA: TGTGCCTGGAGTGGGACGGGTGGCGGATATGGCTACACCTTC. V is TRBV30 and J is TRBJ1-2; no definite D call. The CDR3 consists of 14 residues. Trimming stripped 1 base from V and 5 bases from J, with 14 bases between. The germline CDR1 and CDR2 sequences are GTSNPN and SVGIG (reference sequence).

This clonotype was recorded once. A read error is possible here, since a much larger clone lies one base away. This chain uses TRBV29-1 with TRBJ1-2; D remains unclear. The CDR3 contains 10 residues. Trimming stripped 7 bases from V and 5 bases from J, with 8 bases between. Germline CDR1 SQVTM, CDR2 ANQGSEA. DNA of the CDR3: TGCAGCGCCGCCCTTTATGGCTACACCTTC. Translating gives CSAALYGYTF. Using reference TRBV29-1 and TRBJ1-2 for the parts outside the CDR3, the full variable domain is SAVISQKPSRDICQRGTSLTIQCQVDSQVTMMFWYRQQPGQSLTLIATANQGSEATYESGFVIDKFPISRPNLTFSTLTVSNMSPEDSSIYLCSAALYGYTFGSGTRLTVV.

This clonotype has at least ten counts. The V gene is TRBV19, the J gene TRBJ1-2; D is unclear. V was clipped by 9 bases and J by 2 bases, with 22 bases between them. Germline lookup yields CDR1 LNHDA and CDR2 SQIVND (reference sequence). The CDR3 covers 16 residues. CDR3 protein: CARELLPPRGNYGYTF. DNA for the CDR3: TGTGCCAGAGAACTCCTTCCCCCACGGGGAAACTATGGCTACACCTTC.

This clonotype was seen repeatedly, ten times or more. The chain joins TRBV9 to TRBJ2-7; D tentatively fits TRBD1 or TRBD2 (6 bases each). The V gene's germline CDR1 is SGDLS and CDR2 YYNGEE. This CDR3 region has 16 residues. Trimming took off 0 bases at V and 0 bases at J, with 13 bases between the two ends. CDR3 loop: CASSVGDGGLSYEQYF. In DNA form, the CDR3 reads TGTGCCAGCAGCGTAGGTGACGGGGGCCTCTCCTACGAGCAGTACTTC.

This clonotype turned up a few times. The chain has TRBV4-1 and TRBJ2-5, with TRBD2 identical over 8 bases. J was trimmed by 2 bases and V by 5 bases; bases with no gene match: 7. This CDR3 contains 15 residues. Germline CDR1 and CDR2: MGHRA and YSYEKL. The CDR3 DNA follows: TGCGCCAGCAGCAAGTACGGGGGGGTTCAAGAGACCCAGTACTTC. This translates into CASSKYGGVQETQYF.

This clonotype has ten or more counts. The chain has TRBV7-9 and TRBJ2-7; 10 bases line up with TRBD1. J gave up 6 bases and V 1 base, and 3 bases lay outside the gene matches. The CDR3 length is 14 residues. Germline values: CDR1 SEHNR, CDR2 FQNEAQ (reference sequence). CDR3 sequence (DNA): TGTGCCAGCAGCTTAGTTAGGACAGGGGGCGAGCAGTACTTC. It yields the protein CASSLVRTGGEQYF.

Only one count was recorded for this clonotype. Just one base apart from a much larger clone, this may be a read error. J is TRBJ2-5 and V is TRBV7-9; a possible D gene is TRBD2 (5 bases). The CDR3 is 12 amino acids. Germline lookup yields CDR1 SEHNR and CDR2 FQNEAQ (reference sequence). CDR3 bases: TGTGCCAGCAGCTCAGATAGGGAGACCCGGTACTTC. It translates to CASSSDRETRYF.

Note on this clonotype: This may stem from a read error, because a much larger clone lies one nucleotide away. The chain uses TRBV10-3 and TRBJ1-5; possible D gene TRBD1, 6 bases. The CDR3 sequence is 15 residues long. Germline V gives CDR1 ENHRY, CDR2 SYGVKD. The V and J ends lost 3 bases and 4 bases respectively, with 13 bases between them. CDR3 sequence (DNA): TGTGCCATCAGTGATGGGGGCCTGCCAAATCAGCCCCAGCATTTT. It translates to CAISDGGLPNQPQHF.

This clonotype was picked up many times. This chain links TRBV11-2 with TRBJ2-3; 7 bases are a match to TRBD2. This CDR3 has 13 residues. Looked up from germline, CDR1 is SGHAT and CDR2 is FQNNGV. Unmatched junction bases numbered 5, after V lost 6 bases and J lost 5 bases. The CDR3 sequence: CASSKERGDTQYF. CDR3 in DNA: TGTGCCAGCAGTAAGGAGCGGGGAGATACGCAGTATTTT. Drawing the rest from reference TRBV11-2 and TRBJ2-3, the complete variable domain is EAGVAQSPRYKIIEKRQSVAFWCNPISGHATLYWYQQILGQGPKLLIQFQNNGVVDDSQLPKDRFSAERLKGVDSTLKIQPAKLEDSAVYLCASSKERGDTQYFGPGTRLTVL.

In regard to this clonotype: This sequence may be a read error, since a much larger clone differs from it by one base. The chain recombines TRBV6-1 with TRBJ2-3; D perhaps matches TRBD1 (5 bases). Germline V gene data show CDR1 as MNHNS and CDR2 as SASEGT. This CDR3 spans 14 amino acids. Here the CDR3 reads CTTSLDTVTNTQYF. The CDR3 coding sequence is TGTACCACTTCTCTGGACACCGTTACGAATACGCAGTATTTT.

This clonotype was seen ten or more times. The J gene is TRBJ2-7, the V gene TRBV4-2, with TRBD1 as a possible D gene (5 bases). Germline CDR1 reads LGHNA; CDR2 reads YNFKEQ. This CDR3 spans 15 amino acids. Trimming left V 0 bases short and J 11 bases short, with 20 bases between. The CDR3 DNA follows: TGTGCCAGCAGCCAAGAGGATGGGGCAATGGCTCTAAAGTACTTC. As protein: CASSQEDGAMALKYF.

This clonotype was observed at least ten times. The chain carries TRBV30 and TRBJ1-5; no definite D call. The CDR3 is 14 amino acids. The V end lost 2 bases, the J end lost 0 bases, and 8 bases lay between the germline ends. Germline V CDR1 and CDR2: GTSNPN, SVGIG (reference sequence). DNA for the CDR3: TGTGCCTGGAGTAAAGATTATAGCAATCAGCCCCAGCATTTT. Amino acid sequence: CAWSKDYSNQPQHF.

V is TRBV6-6 and J is TRBJ1-1, with D maybe TRBD1 (6 bases). The CDR3 runs to 12 residues. The V end was cut by 6 bases, the J end by 6 bases, with 11 bases between. Looked up from germline, CDR1 is MNHNY and CDR2 is SVGAGI (reference sequence). CDR3 residues: CASRPRGPEAFF. Here the CDR3 DNA reads TGTGCCAGCAGGCCCAGGGGCCCTGAAGCTTTCTTT.

The table lists this clonotype with many counts. This sequence joins TRBV27 and TRBJ1-1; 7 bases line up with TRBD1. The V segment lost 1 base and the J segment 1 base; nucleotides outside the gene matches: 3. There are 15 residues in the CDR3. Germline-derived CDR1 and CDR2 are MNHEY and SMNVEV (reference sequence). DNA of the CDR3: TGTGCCAGCAGTTTATTGAGGACAGGGAACACTGAAGCTTTCTTT. Translation: CASSLLRTGNTEAFF.

This clonotype was counted ten times or more. The CDR3: CASSGGTGSSYEQYF. CDR3 nucleotide sequence: TGCGCCAGCAGCGGGGGGACAGGGAGCTCCTACGAGCAGTACTTC. The rearrangement links TRBV5-1 to TRBJ2-7, with 9 bases identical to TRBD1. V shed 4 bases and J 0 bases; nucleotides not matched to a gene: 5. Germline V lookup: CDR1 SGHRS, CDR2 YFSETQ. There are 15 residues in the CDR3. Using reference TRBV5-1 and TRBJ2-7 for the parts outside the CDR3, the full variable domain is KAGVTQTPRYLIKTRGQQVTLSCSPISGHRSVSWYQQTPGQGLQFLFEYFSETQRNKGNFPGRFSGRQFSNSRSEMNVSTLELGDSALYLCASSGGTGSSYEQYFGPGTRLTVT.

This clonotype was counted many times. The genes are TRBV27 and TRBJ2-7; the D gene could be TRBD1 or TRBD2 (6 bases each). Trimming stripped 5 bases from V and 10 bases from J, with 18 bases between. CDR1 MNHEY and CDR2 SMNVEV come from the germline V gene (reference sequence). The CDR3 runs 13 residues. CDR3 residues: CASSPLAGGGQYF. The DNA of the CDR3 is TGTGCCAGCAGTCCCCTCGCCGGGGGCGGTCAGTACTTC.

This clonotype was recorded at least ten times. J is TRBJ2-7 and V is TRBV5-5; D may be TRBD2 (6 bases). V was clipped by 6 bases and J by 3 bases, with 10 bases between them. CDR1 SGHKS and CDR2 YYEKEE come from the germline V gene (reference sequence). The CDR3 length is 12 residues. The CDR3: CASTRESYEQYF. The CDR3, as DNA: TGTGCCAGCACCCGGGAGAGCTACGAGCAGTACTTC.

This clonotype was recorded at least ten times. The CDR3 sequence: CASTVGNQPQHF. As DNA, the CDR3 is TGTGCCAGCACCGTTGGCAATCAGCCCCAGCATTTT. This chain joins TRBV12-3 or TRBV12-4 and TRBJ1-5; D is unresolved. The CDR3 extends over 12 amino acids. Trimming took off 7 bases at V and 2 bases at J, with 6 bases between the two ends.

Ten or more counts support this clonotype. V is TRBV4-2 and J is TRBJ2-5, with D possibly being TRBD2 (5 bases). Germline CDR1 and CDR2: LGHNA and YNFKEQ. Between the trimmed V and J ends, which lost 0 bases and 5 bases, there was a span of 13 bases. CDR3 length: 15 amino acids. The CDR3 region is CASSQELGSLETQYF. CDR3 DNA sequence: TGTGCCAGCAGCCAAGAACTAGGTAGCCTGGAGACCCAGTACTTC.

This clonotype was seen many times. The chain links TRBV7-2 to TRBJ2-3; TRBD2 agrees at 9 bases. The CDR3 covers 16 residues. CDR1 is SGHTA and CDR2 is FQGNSA in the germline V gene. The ends lost 1 base at V and 3 bases at J; junction bases unmatched: 5. The CDR3 DNA is TGTGCCAGCAGCTTAGACGGTAGCGGGGGTACAGATACGCAGTATTTT. It translates to CASSLDGSGGTDTQYF. Complete variable domain (other parts from reference TRBV7-2 and TRBJ2-3): GAGVSQSPSNKVTEKGKDVELRCDPISGHTALYWYRQSLGQGLEFLIYFQGNSAPDKSGLPSDRFSAERTGGSVSTLTIQRTQQEDSAVYLCASSLDGSGGTDTQYFGPGTRLTVL.

This clonotype was seen ten or more times. The V and J genes are TRBV2 and TRBJ1-1; D is undetermined. Deletions cut 8 bases from V and 7 bases from J, with 17 bases between. The CDR3 sequence is 13 residues long. Germline V gives CDR1 SNHLY, CDR2 FYNNEI. The CDR3 here is CASASRTLIEAFF. The CDR3 DNA reads as TGTGCCAGCGCCAGCAGAACGTTAATTGAAGCTTTCTTT.

On this clonotype: A clone one base away is much larger, so this may be a read error. The chain joins TRBV23-1 to TRBJ2-6; D is ambiguous. TRBV23-1 is designated an ORF whose function remains uncertain. Trimming pared 9 bases from V and 0 bases from J, leaving 15 bases between. This CDR3 has 16 amino acids. The CDR3 DNA reads TGCGCCAGTAGCCTAAGGGTTGTCTCTGGGGCCAACGTCCTGACTTTC. The encoded protein is CASSLRVVSGANVLTF.